Presented here are 3 T cell receptor beta chains from one specimen sequenced in a study of blood T cells in healthy people across ages. Sample-barcoded 5' priming and a J-beta primer mix drove a second PCR of 7 to 11 cycles. Via MiXCR, TCRdb re-called the 5' RACE reads, giving one row per CDR3 protein. The repertoire includes about 750,000 distinct CDR3 sequences, 53% of them detected once, and 40% to 50% sits in the top ten. The material sequenced was blood. Receptors originate from a man aged 80 or over in good health.

This clonotype was observed a handful of times. The CDR3 reads CASSVGYEQFF. The CDR3 DNA reads TGTGCCAGCAGCGTAGGTTATGAGCAGTTCTTC. The chain recombines TRBV9 with TRBJ2-1; no clear D. CDR3 length: 11 residues. Germline V gives CDR1 SGDLS, CDR2 YYNGEE. Trimming left V 0 bases short and J 8 bases short, with 3 bases between.

The rearrangement links TRBV27 to TRBJ2-7; 8 bases are a match to TRBD2. V dropped 4 bases and J dropped 2; count of bases not matched to a gene: 7. The CDR3 loop spans 15 amino acids. Germline-derived CDR1 and CDR2 are MNHEY and SMNVEV (reference sequence). The DNA for the CDR3 is TGTGCCAGCAGTTCCCCGGTACTAGCGGCCTACGAGCAGTACTTC. This sequence encodes CASSSPVLAAYEQYF.

The chain carries TRBV7-9 and TRBJ1-1; D is uncertain. CDR3 size: 16 residues. The V end was cut by 1 base, the J end by 0 bases, with 12 bases between. The germline gives CDR1 SEHNR, CDR2 FQNEAQ (reference sequence). CDR3 nucleotides: TGTGCCAGCAGCTTAGGCCGTAGGTTCATGAACACTGAAGCTTTCTTT. Encoded protein: CASSLGRRFMNTEAFF.